This T cell receptor (beta chain) was profiled in a study of T cells expressing NK-cell markers. Study-level information: According to the study, TCR beta repertoires originated from sorted CD3+CD56+NKG2C+, CD3+CD56+NKG2C- and CD3+CD56-NKG2C+ T cells.

From germline, CDR1 is LNHDA and CDR2 SQIVND (reference sequence). The CDR3 is 15 residues long. TCRdb re-called the 5' RACE reads and gives one entry per CDR3 protein, without DNA. This sample's table has more than 250,000 distinct CDR3 sequences. Sequencing was carried out using blood T cells: a sorted CD56 or NKG2C T cell subset, CD4+ or CD8+ T cells, or bulk PBMC T cells (not recorded which). This sequence was found in a man between 18 and 29 years old in good health. The V and J genes are TRBV19 and TRBJ2-1; no DNA is available, so the TRBD2 call from TCRdb remains unchecked. CDR3 sequence: CASSMEGTSGNEQFF.